The rows below give T cell receptor beta chains drawn from one sample of a study of blood T cell repertoires in COVID-19. Assay: immunoSEQ multiplex PCR; the TCRdb copy retains only in-frame clones and omits some. The sample records about 70,000 clones, approximately 90% being singletons. Sequenced sample: peripheral blood. Source of these receptors: a man between 70 and 80 years old with active COVID-19. CDR3s include the opening cysteine and the closing phenylalanine or tryptophan. Fields, in order: CDR3 DNA, CDR3 protein, clone size, D gene, V gene, J gene. D genes are given only for firm matches. The size of a clone is reported for some rows only, either as once, few or many, or as a class for expanded clones.

cdr3_nt: TGTGCCAGCTCACTTACAGGTGGCTACGAGCAGTACTTC; cdr3_aa: CASSLTGGYEQYF; clone_size: NA; d_call: NA; v_call: TRBV18; j_call: TRBJ2-7
cdr3_nt: TGTGCCAGTAGTATTATGGCACAGCCTGAAAAACTGTTTTTT; cdr3_aa: CASSIMAQPEKLFF; clone_size: NA; d_call: NA; v_call: TRBV19; j_call: TRBJ1-4
cdr3_nt: TGTGCCTGGAGTGTGGCGCAGGGCCCTAATGAAAAACTGTTTTTT; cdr3_aa: CAWSVAQGPNEKLFF; clone_size: NA; d_call: NA; v_call: TRBV30; j_call: TRBJ1-4
cdr3_nt: TGTGCCAGCAGCTTGGCCCCCGGTTTCCGCTACGAGCAGTACTTC; cdr3_aa: CASSLAPGFRYEQYF; clone_size: NA; d_call: NA; v_call: TRBV5-5; j_call: TRBJ2-7
cdr3_nt: TGTGCCAGTAAGGCGGGGGGTGCCGGGGAGCTGTTTTTT; cdr3_aa: CASKAGGAGELFF; clone_size: NA; d_call: TRBD2; v_call: TRBV19; j_call: TRBJ2-2
cdr3_nt: TGCAGCGTCGGGGACAGGGGCCTCCGGGAGCAGTACTTC; cdr3_aa: CSVGDRGLREQYF; clone_size: NA; d_call: TRBD1; v_call: TRBV29-1; j_call: TRBJ2-7
cdr3_nt: TGCAGCCCCCGTCGGGCGGGGCCTGGCTACACCTTC; cdr3_aa: CSPRRAGPGYTF; clone_size: NA; d_call: NA; v_call: TRBV29-1; j_call: TRBJ1-2
cdr3_nt: TGCAGCGCCGGGACTAGCCGTTACAATGAGCAGTTCTTC; cdr3_aa: CSAGTSRYNEQFF; clone_size: once; d_call: TRBD2; v_call: TRBV29-1; j_call: TRBJ2-1
cdr3_nt: TGTGCCAGTAGTAAGGCTAGCGGGCCCCGGGAGCAGTTCTTC; cdr3_aa: CASSKASGPREQFF; clone_size: NA; d_call: TRBD2; v_call: TRBV19; j_call: TRBJ2-1
cdr3_nt: TGTGCCAGCAGGCCCGGGACTAGCGGGAGCTACGAGCAGTACTTC; cdr3_aa: CASRPGTSGSYEQYF; clone_size: NA; d_call: TRBD2; v_call: TRBV2; j_call: TRBJ2-7
cdr3_nt: TGTGCCATCAGTGGTAGCGGGGGGGAGTGGGAGCAGTACTTC; cdr3_aa: CAISGSGGEWEQYF; clone_size: once; d_call: TRBD2; v_call: TRBV10-3; j_call: TRBJ2-7
cdr3_nt: TGTGCAAGTCGCTTAGCGCGGGCGGGCCAGCACTTC; cdr3_aa: CASRLARAGQHF; clone_size: NA; d_call: NA; v_call: TRBV12-2; j_call: TRBJ2-5
cdr3_nt: TGTGCCAGCAGTGACGGGGGCGCGGGCACTGAAGCTTTCTTT; cdr3_aa: CASSDGGAGTEAFF; clone_size: NA; d_call: NA; v_call: TRBV6-4; j_call: TRBJ1-1
cdr3_nt: TGCGCCAGCAGCCCGGGAGGGCGGGAACGGGCCGGGGAGCTGTTTTTT; cdr3_aa: CASSPGGRERAGELFF; clone_size: NA; d_call: TRBD2; v_call: TRBV5-1; j_call: TRBJ2-2
cdr3_nt: TGTGCCAGCAGTTTTCGGGCGGGTGGGACTGAAGCTTTCTTT; cdr3_aa: CASSFRAGGTEAFF; clone_size: NA; d_call: NA; v_call: TRBV28; j_call: TRBJ1-1
cdr3_nt: TGTGCCTGGAGTGAACAAGGGATTCGAGCGGGGGAGCAGTACTTC; cdr3_aa: CAWSEQGIRAGEQYF; clone_size: NA; d_call: TRBD2; v_call: TRBV30; j_call: TRBJ2-7
cdr3_nt: TGCGCCAGCAGCCAAGATAGGACCAAGGGGGGGGATACGCAGTATTTT; cdr3_aa: CASSQDRTKGGDTQYF; clone_size: NA; d_call: NA; v_call: TRBV4-3; j_call: TRBJ2-3
cdr3_nt: TGTGCCTGGAGGCCGAAGTGGCCCGCTGGCTACACCTTC; cdr3_aa: CAWRPKWPAGYTF; clone_size: NA; d_call: NA; v_call: TRBV30; j_call: TRBJ1-2
cdr3_nt: TGTGCCTGGAGTAGGGGGTTCTCCTACGAGCAGTACTTC; cdr3_aa: CAWSRGFSYEQYF; clone_size: few; d_call: NA; v_call: TRBV30; j_call: TRBJ2-7
cdr3_nt: TGCGCCAGCAGTGAGCGGGATGTGGCAGGGGGCAAGGAGACCCAGTACTTC; cdr3_aa: CASSERDVAGGKETQYF; clone_size: NA; d_call: TRBD1; v_call: TRBV10-1; j_call: TRBJ2-5
cdr3_nt: TGTGCCAGCAGCTTAGTGCAGGGGGCCAGCAATCAGCCCCAGCATTTT; cdr3_aa: CASSLVQGASNQPQHF; clone_size: NA; d_call: TRBD1; v_call: TRBV7-2; j_call: TRBJ1-5
cdr3_nt: TGTGCTAGCAGCCTACAGGGGGATGAGCAGTTCTTC; cdr3_aa: CASSLQGDEQFF; clone_size: NA; d_call: TRBD1; v_call: TRBV7-7; j_call: TRBJ2-1
cdr3_nt: TGCGCCAGCAGCTTGGACCCACAGGATGCCTACGAGCAGTACTTC; cdr3_aa: CASSLDPQDAYEQYF; clone_size: NA; d_call: NA; v_call: TRBV5-1; j_call: TRBJ2-7